What follows describes a single T cell receptor (beta chain). Its antigen is not identified. The J segment lost 0 bases and the V segment lost 5 bases, leaving 4 bases of the junction unmatched. Germline-derived CDR1 and CDR2 are MNHEY and SVGAGI. The CDR3 consists of 15 residues. Here immunoSEQ multiplex PCR was the method, and the copy in TCRdb shows in-frame clones only, minus some. This table holds around 200,000 clones, around nine tenths found once. The data belong to a study of T cell responses to AZD1222 COVID-19 vaccine. Overall study: Researchers grouped second doses given at about 4 or about 12 weeks into one pool.

Study observations and caveats: Repertoire sampling occurred only after the peak T cell response. White British people made up most donors, females outnumbered males, and clonal diversity was possibly underestimated.

The source of this sequence is an adult in good health. This specimen was peripheral blood, taken on day 0 of AZD1222 vaccination. The chain links TRBV6-5 to TRBJ2-1, with 7 bases that match TRBD2. The CDR3 here is CASSRAGSSYNEQFF. As DNA, the CDR3 is TGTGCCAGCAGTCGAGCGGGGAGCTCCTACAATGAGCAGTTCTTC.